This T cell receptor beta chain was observed in a study of cytomegalovirus exposure and HLA in healthy donors. From germline, CDR1 is MNHNY and CDR2 SVGAGI (reference sequence). V lost 5 bases to trimming and J lost 3 bases, with 13 bases between them. CDR3 length: 15 amino acids. PCR used 60 Vbeta primers and 13 Jbeta primers. Measured with immunoSEQ multiplex PCR; TCRdb has only the in-frame clones, and not every one. The table has about 100,000 clones, 79% seen once. The rearrangement joins TRBV6-6 to TRBJ1-4; unclear D gene. The sequence was obtained from a woman aged 40 to 50 in good health and CMV-seronegative. Input material: PBMCs. This chain's CDR3 is CASSPSQASNEKLFF. CDR3 in DNA: TGTGCCAGCAGTCCCAGTCAGGCTTCTAATGAAAAACTGTTTTTT.